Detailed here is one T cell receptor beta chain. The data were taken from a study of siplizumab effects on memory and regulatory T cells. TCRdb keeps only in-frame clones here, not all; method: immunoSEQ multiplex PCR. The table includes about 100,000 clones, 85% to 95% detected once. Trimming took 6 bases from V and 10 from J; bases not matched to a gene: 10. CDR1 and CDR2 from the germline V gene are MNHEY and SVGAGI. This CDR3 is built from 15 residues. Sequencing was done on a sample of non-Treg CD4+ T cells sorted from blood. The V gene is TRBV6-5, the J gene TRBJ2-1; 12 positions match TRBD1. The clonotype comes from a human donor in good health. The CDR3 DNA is TGTGCCAGCAGAGAGGCGGGACAGGGGGCACGGGAGCAGTTCTTC. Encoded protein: CASREAGQGAREQFF.